This T cell receptor (beta chain) appears in the sequencing data of a study of blood T cell repertoires in COVID-19. Original methodology: Cell counts per sample came from amplifying reference gene primers. Clones were sequenced by immunoSEQ multiplex PCR, and TCRdb holds only the in-frame ones, with some missing. That table furnishes V, J and clone size, whereas the DNA furnished D and trimming. The sample gives around 150,000 clones, more than 80% of which show up once; approximately 9% is in the top ten. Germline V CDR1 and CDR2: KGHSH, LQKENI. The ends were cut back, 3 bases at V and 6 bases at J, with 11 bases in the middle. The CDR3 spans 13 residues.

This TCR derives from a woman of 80 years or more in a cohort sampled during active or convalescent COVID-19. Material: peripheral blood. V gene TRBV18 combines with J gene TRBJ1-2; D is undetermined. The CDR3: CASSPRQEDGYTF. DNA of the CDR3: TGTGCCAGCTCACCGCGGCAGGAGGATGGCTACACCTTC.